This passage covers 18 T cell receptor beta chains from one sample sequenced in a study of PD-1 blockade in mismatch repair-deficient tumors (dated by TCRdb to between 2016 and 2019). The protocol used for the library was the immunoSEQ multiplex PCR assay. Held by TCRdb, this immuneACCESS table contains in-frame sequences only and omits some clones. Under half of the omission traces to an unresolved V gene where checked; the cause of the rest is unknown. This sample is represented by under 40,000 clones; roughly 84% of them were singletons. 0.9% to 1.2% of the sample rests with the top ten. Specimen: PBMCs, collected 38 to 40 weeks after starting pembrolizumab. These TCRs come from an adult with mismatch repair-deficient cancer.

This clone is a singleton in its sample. The chain couples TRBV7-8 to TRBJ2-3; tentative D call: TRBD2 (5 bases). The CDR3 has 17 residues. The germline V gene encodes CDR1 SGHVS and CDR2 FQNEAQ. V shed 5 bases and J shed 1 base, with 19 bases lying between them. The CDR3 DNA follows: TGTGCCAGCAGCCCGGAGGTCAGCGCCTTCGGCACAGATACGCAGTATTTT. Protein sequence: CASSPEVSAFGTDTQYF. Full variable domain (rest looked up from reference TRBV7-8 and TRBJ2-3): GAGVSQSPRYKVAKRGQDVALRCDPISGHVSLFWYQQALGQGPEFLTYFQNEAQLDKSGLPSDRFFAERPEGSVSTLKIQRTQQEDSAVYLCASSPEVSAFGTDTQYFGPGTRLTVL.

The rearrangement links TRBV9 to TRBJ2-3; TRBD2 might be the D (5 bases). Germline V gives CDR1 SGDLS, CDR2 YYNGEE. The CDR3 totals 14 residues. V was pared by 0 bases and J by 0 bases, with 5 bases between. The DNA for the CDR3 is TGTGCCAGCAGCGTAGGCGGGAGCACAGATACGCAGTATTTT. This translates into CASSVGGSTDTQYF.

The chain recombines TRBV7-9 with TRBJ2-7, with 8 nucleotides matching TRBD1. CDR3 size: 14 residues. Unmatched junction bases numbered 5, after V lost 5 bases and J lost 2 bases. CDR1 and CDR2 (germline): SEHNR, FQNEAQ (reference sequence). In DNA, the CDR3 is TGTGCCAGCAGCCCGGTGGGACAGGCCTACGAGCAGTACTTC. This translates into CASSPVGQAYEQYF. The full variable domain, completed using reference TRBV7-9 and TRBJ2-7, is DTGVSQNPRHKITKRGQNVTFRCDPISEHNRLYWYRQTLGQGPEFLTYFQNEAQLEKSRLLSDRFSAERPKGSFSTLEIQRTEQGDSAMYLCASSPVGQAYEQYFGPGTRLTVT.

This clone has just a few counts. The chain has TRBV7-9 and TRBJ2-1; 8 nucleotides agree with TRBD2. This CDR3 comprises 12 residues. After removal of 8 bases from V and 6 bases from J, the junction contained 3 bases not matched to a gene. Germline lookup yields CDR1 SEHNR and CDR2 FQNEAQ (reference sequence). This CDR3 is CASREGLNEQFF. The CDR3 bases are TGTGCCAGCCGGGAGGGCCTCAATGAGCAGTTCTTC.

V is TRBV5-8 and J is TRBJ1-2; 7 bases line up with TRBD1. After removal of 4 bases from V and 4 bases from J, the junction contained 7 bases not matched to a gene. Germline CDR1 SGHTS, CDR2 YDEGEE. The CDR3 is 14 amino acids. CDR3 loop: CASSTPGGFYGYTF. CDR3 in DNA: TGTGCCAGCAGCACCCCAGGGGGGTTCTATGGCTACACCTTC.

There are a few counts of this clone. This chain joins TRBV18 and TRBJ2-7, with 7 nucleotides matching TRBD2. Trimming cost V 3 bases and J 3 bases; bases outside gene matches: 2. The CDR3 covers 13 residues. CDR1 is KGHSH, CDR2 LQKENI, per germline. CDR3 nucleotides: TGTGCCAGCTCACCGGGAGGGGACTACGAGCAGTACTTC. It codes for CASSPGGDYEQYF.

The J gene is TRBJ2-3, the V gene TRBV10-1; 7 bases align to TRBD2. With 0 bases clipped from V and 2 bases from J, the junction kept 5 bases outside the gene matches. The CDR3 sequence is 16 residues long. CDR1 and CDR2 from the germline V gene are WNHNN and SYGVQD (reference sequence). CDR3 sequence: CASSESRAGTTDTQYF. CDR3 bases: TGCGCCAGCAGTGAGTCGCGAGCGGGAACCACAGATACGCAGTATTTT.

This clone was observed a handful of times. The chain combines TRBV28 with TRBJ1-2, with a tentative D call TRBD1 (5 bases). V was trimmed by 6 bases and J by 4 bases, leaving 12 bases between them. The CDR3 runs to 13 residues. Germline V gene sequence: CDR1 MDHEN, CDR2 SYDVKM. CDR3 loop: CASSSRDFYGYTF. Written as DNA, the CDR3 is TGTGCCAGCAGCTCGCGGGACTTCTATGGCTACACCTTC.

The chain couples TRBV6-1 to TRBJ2-2, with 7 bases identical to TRBD1. This CDR3 is 15 amino acids long. The V segment lost 6 bases and the J segment 7 bases; nucleotides outside the gene matches: 11. The germline gives CDR1 MNHNS, CDR2 SASEGT. The CDR3 loop reads CASSVEQGSGGELFF. CDR3 nucleotide sequence: TGTGCCAGCAGCGTGGAACAGGGGTCTGGCGGGGAGCTGTTTTTT.

This rearrangement joins TRBV27 to TRBJ1-2; a possible D gene is TRBD1 (6 bases). The CDR3 totals 15 residues. The V gene lost 5 bases and the J gene lost 4 bases, with 17 bases spanning the gap. Per the germline V gene, CDR1 is MNHEY and CDR2 is SMNVEV (reference sequence). The CDR3 is CASSVPRDTGYGYTF. In DNA form, the CDR3 reads TGTGCCAGCAGTGTCCCTCGGGACACCGGCTATGGCTACACCTTC.

The rearrangement joins TRBV6-1 to TRBJ2-7, with 7 bases aligning to TRBD2. V was pared by 6 bases and J by 6 bases, with 11 bases of the junction left unmatched. This CDR3 is 14 amino acids long. Germline CDR1 reads MNHNS; CDR2 reads SASEGT. The CDR3 loop is CASRLGGGRAEQYF. Here the CDR3 DNA reads TGTGCCAGCAGGTTAGGAGGCGGGAGAGCCGAGCAGTACTTC.

The rearrangement uses TRBV27 and TRBJ2-7, with 12 positions matching TRBD2. Germline CDR1 and CDR2: MNHEY and SMNVEV (reference sequence). The CDR3 extends over 14 amino acids. After removal of 5 bases from V and 4 bases from J, the junction contained 3 bases not matched to a gene. The CDR3 loop is CASSPGLAGYEQYF. As DNA, the CDR3 is TGTGCCAGCAGTCCCGGACTAGCGGGGTACGAGCAGTACTTC.

The gene calls are TRBV6-1 and TRBJ2-7, with D possibly TRBD1 on 5 matching bases. This CDR3 spans 14 amino acids. The germline V gene encodes CDR1 MNHNS and CDR2 SASEGT. The V end lost 3 bases, the J end lost 1 base, and 10 bases lay between the germline ends. DNA of the CDR3: TGTGCCAGCAGTGAGAACAGGATATCCTACGAGCAGTACTTC. Residues: CASSENRISYEQYF.

This chain connects TRBV5-1 to TRBJ2-1, with TRBD2 identical over 7 bases. V gave up 4 bases and J gave up 3 bases; unmatched junction bases: 7. CDR1 is SGHRS and CDR2 is YFSETQ in the germline V gene. The CDR3 totals 15 residues. This CDR3 reads CASSRGLGSYNEQFF. The CDR3 coding sequence is TGCGCCAGCAGCCGTGGACTAGGGAGCTACAATGAGCAGTTCTTC.

The rearrangement links TRBV7-3 to TRBJ2-3; tentatively, D is TRBD2 (7 bases). Trimming left V 1 base short and J 2 bases short, with 19 bases between. The CDR3 totals 18 residues. Germline V lookup: CDR1 SGHTA, CDR2 FQGTGA. The CDR3 protein is CASSLNPVGGTNTDTQYF. CDR3 bases: TGTGCCAGCAGCTTAAACCCAGTGGGGGGGACAAACACAGATACGCAGTATTTT.

For the CDR3, the DNA is TGTGCCAGCAGCCCCGGACTAGCGGGGCCGGGGCAGTACTTC. Amino acids: CASSPGLAGPGQYF. This chain uses TRBV5-4 with TRBJ2-7; 12 bases are a match to TRBD2. The J segment lost 9 bases and the V segment lost 4 bases, leaving 8 bases of the junction unmatched. CDR1 SGHNT and CDR2 YYREEE come from the germline V gene (reference sequence). The CDR3 contains 14 residues.

This clone appeared a few times. The chain has TRBV28 and TRBJ2-7, with TRBD2 as a possible D gene (5 bases). Trimming took off 2 bases at V and 0 bases at J, with 26 bases between the two ends. There are 20 residues in the CDR3. The germline gives CDR1 MDHEN, CDR2 SYDVKM. The CDR3 sequence is CASSLGSGSGQGWSSYEQYF. CDR3 nucleotides: TGTGCCAGCAGTTTAGGGTCTGGGAGCGGTCAAGGTTGGAGCTCCTACGAGCAGTACTTC.

The V gene is TRBV18, the J gene TRBJ1-5; 7 bases are a match to TRBD1. Germline CDR1 reads KGHSH; CDR2 reads LQKENI. Unmatched junction bases numbered 4, after V lost 5 bases and J lost 0 bases. The CDR3 is made up of 15 amino acids. CDR3 protein: CASSIGGYSNQPQHF. The CDR3, as DNA: TGTGCCAGCTCAATAGGGGGCTATAGCAATCAGCCCCAGCATTTT.